The text below deals with one T cell receptor beta chain. TRB rearrangements spanning V, D and J were amplified using mixed TRB-A/B primers. TCRdb called the multiplex PCR reads again in MiXCR, with one record for every CDR3 protein. Here the sample spans several thousand distinct CDR3 sequences, just under 40% being singletons. These data come from a study of T cell repertoires in aging, cancer and after chemotherapy. Peripheral blood genomic DNA, not sorted cells or RNA, was the template. This CDR3 region has 14 residues. V lost 9 bases and J lost 5, with 18 bases in between. CDR1 is PRHDT and CDR2 is FYEKMQ in the germline V gene (reference sequence).

The chain couples TRBV13 to TRBJ2-3; D perhaps matches TRBD2 (5 bases). This receptor was identified in a human donor in good health. The sequencing input was blood. The CDR3 sequence is CASRTSSWGDTQYF. Written as DNA, the CDR3 is TGTGCCAGTCGGACTTCCTCTTGGGGAGATACGCAGTATTTT. Using reference TRBV13 and TRBJ2-3 for the parts outside the CDR3, the full variable domain is AAGVIQSPRHLIKEKRETATLKCYPIPRHDTVYWYQQGPGQDPQFLISFYEKMQSDKGSIPDRFSAQQFSDYHSELNMSSLELGDSALYFCASRTSSWGDTQYFGPGTRLTVL.